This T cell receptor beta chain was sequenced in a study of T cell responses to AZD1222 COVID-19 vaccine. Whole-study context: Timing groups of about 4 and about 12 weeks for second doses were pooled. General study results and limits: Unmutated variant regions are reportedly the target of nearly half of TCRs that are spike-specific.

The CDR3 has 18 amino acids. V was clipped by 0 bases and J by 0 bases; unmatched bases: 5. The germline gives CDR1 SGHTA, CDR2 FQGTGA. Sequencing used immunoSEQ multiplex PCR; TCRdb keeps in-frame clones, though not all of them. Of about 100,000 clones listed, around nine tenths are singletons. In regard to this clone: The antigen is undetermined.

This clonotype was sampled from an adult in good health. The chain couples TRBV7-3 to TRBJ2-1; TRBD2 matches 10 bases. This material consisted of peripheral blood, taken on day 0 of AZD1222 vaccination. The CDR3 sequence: CASSLTVGLASSYNEQFF. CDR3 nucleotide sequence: TGTGCCAGCAGCTTAACAGTGGGACTAGCGAGCTCCTACAATGAGCAGTTCTTC.